Below are 30 T cell receptor beta chains sequenced from a single sample in a study of a mutant IDH1 vaccine in newly diagnosed glioma. Time point indicated: week 23, last vaccination. Doses comprised 300 ug of mutant IDH1 20-mer peptide each, plus topical imiquimod. Measured with immunoSEQ multiplex PCR; TCRdb has only the in-frame clones, and not every one. This sample yields around 40,000 clones, of which around four fifths are seen a single time; 5.3% belongs to the top ten. No antigens are known for them. Sample: PBMCs, taken from a glioma patient whose treatment included an IDH1 peptide vaccine. The receptors come from a man aged 50-59 years with glioma.

The chain uses TRBV6-4 and TRBJ1-1; D gene unclear. The V end was cut by 0 bases, the J end by 1 base, with 3 bases between. CDR1 and CDR2 from the germline V gene are MRHNA and SNTAGT. The CDR3 runs 13 residues. CDR3 sequence: CASSDSGNTEAFF. For the CDR3, the DNA is TGTGCCAGCAGTGACTCGGGGAACACTGAAGCTTTCTTT.

The chain joins TRBV2 to TRBJ2-5; unclear D gene. V lost 7 bases to trimming and J lost 5 bases, with 5 bases between them. This CDR3 spans 10 amino acids. Per the germline V gene, CDR1 is SNHLY and CDR2 is FYNNEI. CDR3 bases: TGTGCCAGCAAAATGGAGACCCAGTACTTC. It yields the protein CASKMETQYF. Supplemented by reference TRBV2 and TRBJ2-5, the full variable domain reads EPEVTQTPSHQVTQMGQEVILRCVPISNHLYFYWYRQILGQKVEFLVSFYNNEISEKSEIFDDQFSVERPDGSNFTLKIRSTKLEDSAMYFCASKMETQYFGPGTRLLVL.

The chain links TRBV18 to TRBJ2-3; no clear D. The CDR3 covers 14 residues. The V end was cut by 5 bases, the J end by 4 bases, with 13 bases between. Germline CDR1 KGHSH, CDR2 LQKENI. CDR3 protein: CASSTLQISDTQYF. In nucleotides, the CDR3 is TGTGCCAGCTCAACGTTACAGATTTCAGATACGCAGTATTTT.

The chain uses TRBV6-4 and TRBJ1-2, with 8 bases aligning to TRBD1. Trimming cost V 5 bases and J 0 bases; bases outside gene matches: 11. This CDR3 is built from 17 residues. Germline V gene sequence: CDR1 MRHNA, CDR2 SNTAGT. Written as DNA, the CDR3 is TGTGCCAGCAGTCCAGGTCGCGGACAGGGAGCTAACTATGGCTACACCTTC. Its translation: CASSPGRGQGANYGYTF.

This chain links TRBV21-1 with TRBJ1-1. TRBV21-1 is listed as a pseudogene. The CDR3 is 15 residues long. CDR3 coding DNA: TGTGCCAGCAGCAATGGGGGGCGGGTAAACACTGAAGCTTTCTTT. This codes for CASSNGGRVNTEAFF.

The chain joins TRBV30 to TRBJ1-6; D remains unclear. The CDR3 has 12 amino acids. Trimming took 4 bases from V and 2 from J, leaving 3 bases between them. Germline values: CDR1 GTSNPN, CDR2 SVGIG (reference sequence). CDR3 amino acids: CAWTTYNSPLHF. In nucleotides, the CDR3 is TGTGCCTGGACGACCTATAATTCACCCCTCCACTTT.

V usage is TRBV20-1 and J usage is TRBJ2-1, with TRBD2 matching 11 bases. V lost 7 bases and J lost 15; bases outside the gene matches: 5. Germline CDR1 is DFQATT and CDR2 is SNEGSKA (reference sequence). The CDR3 sequence is 10 residues long. CDR3 sequence (DNA): TGCAGTGTAGGACTAGCGGGTGCGTTCTTC. This gives the protein CSVGLAGAFF.

V gene TRBV6-5 combines with J gene TRBJ1-4; no clear D. V lost 5 bases and J lost 3, with 10 bases in between. Per the germline V gene, CDR1 is MNHEY and CDR2 is SVGAGI. The CDR3 runs to 14 residues. The CDR3 loop is CASSRVESNEKLFF. For the CDR3, the DNA is TGTGCCAGCAGTCGGGTGGAATCTAATGAAAAACTGTTTTTT.

The chain carries TRBV9 and TRBJ2-7; 7 bases fit TRBD1. The CDR3 contains 13 residues. J was trimmed by 3 bases and V by 0 bases; bases with no gene match: 0. CDR1 is SGDLS and CDR2 is YYNGEE in the germline V gene. Here the CDR3 reads CASSVDRGYEQYF. The CDR3 DNA reads as TGTGCCAGCAGCGTAGACAGGGGCTACGAGCAGTACTTC.

V usage is TRBV2 and J usage is TRBJ1-2; 8 bases line up with TRBD1. The V segment lost 8 bases and the J segment 6 bases; nucleotides outside the gene matches: 11. CDR3 size: 14 residues. Germline assignment: CDR1 SNHLY and CDR2 FYNNEI. The chain's CDR3 is CASLATRTGNGYTF. The CDR3 DNA reads TGTGCCAGCCTTGCGACCCGGACAGGGAATGGCTACACCTTC.

This clone appeared once. The chain carries TRBV19 and TRBJ1-4, with D unresolved. V was cut by 5 bases and J by 5 bases, with 6 bases left in between. This CDR3 has 12 amino acids. Germline V gene sequence: CDR1 LNHDA, CDR2 SQIVND (reference sequence). The CDR3 is CASSVTNEKLFF. DNA of the CDR3: TGTGCCAGTAGTGTCACCAATGAAAAACTGTTTTTT.

The chain is built from TRBV4-1 and TRBJ2-7, with D hard to call. Trimming left V 3 bases short and J 2 bases short, with 14 bases between. The CDR3 runs to 15 residues. The germline V gene encodes CDR1 MGHRA and CDR2 YSYEKL. DNA for the CDR3: TGCGCCAGCAGCCATTCACAGATATCTACCTACGAGCAGTACTTC. Translating it yields CASSHSQISTYEQYF.

J is TRBJ2-1 and V is TRBV29-1; D perhaps matches TRBD2 (6 bases). Germline values: CDR1 SQVTM, CDR2 ANQGSEA. V dropped 7 bases and J dropped 0 bases, with 16 bases sitting between them. The CDR3 covers 15 residues. CDR3 protein: CSATAGPSSYNEQFF. Here the CDR3 DNA reads TGCAGCGCCACTGCGGGACCGAGCTCCTACAATGAGCAGTTCTTC.

The V gene is TRBV28, the J gene TRBJ2-1, with D tentatively TRBD1 (7 bases). Trimming left V 5 bases short and J 2 bases short, with 13 bases between. The CDR3 runs 15 residues. Germline values: CDR1 MDHEN, CDR2 SYDVKM. CDR3 bases: TGTGCCAGCAGTCCGGGGGACAGTCCCTACAATGAGCAGTTCTTC. It codes for CASSPGDSPYNEQFF.

This rearrangement joins TRBV30 to TRBJ2-5, with 8 nucleotides matching TRBD1. V was clipped by 2 bases and J by 7 bases; unmatched bases: 9. The V gene's germline CDR1 is GTSNPN and CDR2 SVGIG (reference sequence). CDR3 length: 14 amino acids. This chain's CDR3 is CAWSSKDRAGTQYF. The CDR3 DNA follows: TGTGCCTGGAGTTCAAAGGACAGGGCCGGGACCCAGTACTTC.

The chain recombines TRBV29-1 with TRBJ2-3, with 15 nucleotides matching TRBD2. The CDR3 sequence is 16 residues long. Losses at the gene ends were 8 bases for V and 3 bases for J; bases not matched to a gene: 9. Germline lookup yields CDR1 SQVTM and CDR2 ANQGSEA. The CDR3 sequence: CSPVGLAGGITDTQYF. DNA of the CDR3: TGCAGCCCTGTGGGACTAGCGGGGGGAATTACAGATACGCAGTATTTT.

This rearrangement joins TRBV10-3 to TRBJ2-7, with D possibly TRBD1 on 6 matching bases. From germline, CDR1 is ENHRY and CDR2 SYGVKD. Trimming removed 6 bases from V and 0 bases from J, with 15 bases in between. The CDR3 runs 15 residues. CDR3 region: CAIRPGASSSYEQYF. DNA of the CDR3: TGTGCCATCAGGCCAGGGGCCTCGAGCTCCTACGAGCAGTACTTC.

This chain links TRBV5-1 with TRBJ1-3, with 7 bases matching TRBD1. V was clipped by 4 bases and J by 0 bases; unmatched bases: 4. There are 15 residues in the CDR3. Germline values: CDR1 SGHRS, CDR2 YFSETQ. The CDR3 region has the DNA TGCGCCAGCAGCCCGGGACAGATCTCTGGAAACACCATATATTTT. It encodes CASSPGQISGNTIYF.

The DNA for the CDR3 is TGTGCCTGGAGTGCCCTCAATGGCAATCAGCCCCAGCATTTT. It specifies CAWSALNGNQPQHF. V usage is TRBV30 and J usage is TRBJ1-5; D gene uncertain. CDR1 and CDR2 from the germline V gene are GTSNPN and SVGIG (reference sequence). V gave up 1 base and J gave up 2 bases, with 9 bases separating them. CDR3 length: 14 residues.

The V call is TRBV7-9, the J call TRBJ1-2, with a tentative D call TRBD1 (6 bases). Germline CDR1 SEHNR, CDR2 FQNEAQ (reference sequence). This CDR3 is built from 14 residues. The germline V and J ends were trimmed by 4 bases and 1 base, with 10 bases remaining between them. CDR3 sequence (DNA): TGTGCCAGCAGCTCAGGGGACAATAACTATGGCTACACCTTC. This translates into CASSSGDNNYGYTF. Complete variable domain (other parts from reference TRBV7-9 and TRBJ1-2): DTGVSQNPRHKITKRGQNVTFRCDPISEHNRLYWYRQTLGQGPEFLTYFQNEAQLEKSRLLSDRFSAERPKGSFSTLEIQRTEQGDSAMYLCASSSGDNNYGYTFGSGTRLTVV.

The rearrangement uses TRBV5-1 and TRBJ2-3; weak D call: TRBD1 (6 bases). Trimming shortened V by 2 bases and J by 3 bases, and 13 bases separated the two germline ends. The CDR3 has 15 residues. Looked up from germline, CDR1 is SGHRS and CDR2 is YFSETQ. The chain's CDR3 is CASSLGGPVTDTQYF. The CDR3, as DNA: TGCGCCAGCAGCTTAGGGGGTCCTGTTACAGATACGCAGTATTTT.

The chain uses TRBV6-6 and TRBJ1-6; D remains ambiguous. V was shortened by 7 bases and J by 12 bases, with 16 bases between the two germline ends. CDR3 length: 13 residues. Germline CDR1 MNHNY, CDR2 SVGAGI (reference sequence). CDR3 residues: CASTLGVSGPLHF. The CDR3 coding sequence is TGTGCCAGCACCCTCGGTGTCAGCGGACCCCTCCACTTT.

The gene calls are TRBV21-1 and TRBJ1-5. TRBV21-1 is a pseudogene. This CDR3 spans 13 amino acids. CDR3 in amino acids: CASSKVGDQPQHF. The CDR3, as DNA: TGTGCCAGCAGCAAAGTCGGGGATCAGCCCCAGCATTTT.

This clone is a singleton in its sample. The genes are TRBV28 and TRBJ2-7; 7 bases are shared with TRBD1. This CDR3 has 14 residues. The trim removed 2 bases at V and 2 bases at J, leaving 3 bases unmatched. Germline CDR1 and CDR2: MDHEN and SYDVKM. CDR3 sequence reads: CASSLTGTAYEQYF. CDR3 DNA: TGTGCCAGCAGTTTAACCGGGACAGCCTACGAGCAGTACTTC.

This clone was detected only a few times. J is TRBJ2-7 and V is TRBV5-1; D not certain. The V gene's germline CDR1 is SGHRS and CDR2 YFSETQ. CDR3 length: 13 residues. V lost 0 bases to trimming and J lost 5 bases, with 9 bases between them. CDR3 nucleotides: TGCGCCAGCAGCTTGGAGCTTCGCGACGAGCAGTACTTC. It is translated as CASSLELRDEQYF.

This chain connects TRBV10-3 to TRBJ1-3, with D maybe TRBD1 (5 bases). The germline CDR1 and CDR2 sequences are ENHRY and SYGVKD. The CDR3 is 15 residues long. V lost 0 bases, J lost 4 bases, and 10 bases lay in between. The CDR3 sequence: CAISESQGSGNTIYF. The CDR3 DNA follows: TGTGCCATCAGTGAGTCGCAGGGCTCAGGAAACACCATATATTTT.

Sample share makes this clone medium-sized. The V call is TRBV6-4, the J call TRBJ1-1, with 8 bases aligning to TRBD1. The CDR3 runs to 13 residues. V shed 5 bases, J shed 5 bases, and the junction held 4 bases outside the gene matches. Germline CDR1 MRHNA, CDR2 SNTAGT. This CDR3 is CASSPQGETEAFF. CDR3 DNA sequence: TGTGCCAGCAGTCCACAGGGGGAGACTGAAGCTTTCTTT.

J is TRBJ1-2 and V is TRBV5-1; 7 bases align to TRBD1. Germline trimming cut 0 bases from V and 4 bases from J; bases unmatched to any gene: 6. Germline values: CDR1 SGHRS, CDR2 YFSETQ. The length of the CDR3 is 15 residues. DNA for the CDR3: TGCGCCAGCAGCTTGGTAGGACAGGCATTCTATGGCTACACCTTC. Translation: CASSLVGQAFYGYTF.

The chain links TRBV4-1 to TRBJ1-1, with TRBD1 matching 10 bases. CDR1 and CDR2 from the germline V gene are MGHRA and YSYEKL. V gave up 7 bases and J gave up 1 base; unmatched junction bases: 6. The CDR3 loop spans 15 amino acids. The DNA for the CDR3 is TGCGCCAGCACGTCGGGACAGGGGAAGAACACTGAAGCTTTCTTT. It codes for CASTSGQGKNTEAFF.

The chain combines TRBV7-9 with TRBJ2-2; 7 bases map to TRBD1. This CDR3 contains 15 residues. CDR1 is SEHNR and CDR2 is FQNEAQ in the germline V gene (reference sequence). The V and J ends lost 7 bases and 2 bases, in that order; junction bases with no gene match: 7. CDR3 in amino acids: CASTGGTANTGELFF. The CDR3 DNA sequence: TGTGCCAGCACCGGTGGGACAGCAAACACCGGGGAGCTGTTTTTT.